These 18 T cell receptor beta chains were all obtained from the same sample, sequenced in a study of response to subunit inactivated influenza vaccine. TCRdb reprocessed the RT-PCR reads via MiXCR and lists one record per CDR3 protein. The sample contains almost 600,000 distinct CDR3 sequences, approximately 15% of which appear only once. The sample was PBMCs from blood, taken roughly 12 days after vaccination. Receptors were obtained from a man aged 45-65 years who received an inactivated influenza vaccine.

The genes are TRBV7-9 and TRBJ1-2, with D possibly TRBD1 on 5 matching bases. CDR1 and CDR2 from the germline V gene are SEHNR and FQNEAQ (reference sequence). Trimming cost V 5 bases and J 4 bases, with 14 bases left between them. CDR3 length: 14 residues. DNA of the CDR3: TGTGCCAGCAGCCCCCCGGGGCCTAGCTATGGCTACACCTTC. The encoded protein is CASSPPGPSYGYTF. Together with reference TRBV7-9 and TRBJ1-2, the CDR3 gives the full variable domain: DTGVSQNPRHKITKRGQNVTFRCDPISEHNRLYWYRQTLGQGPEFLTYFQNEAQLEKSRLLSDRFSAERPKGSFSTLEIQRTEQGDSAMYLCASSPPGPSYGYTFGSGTRLTVV.

The chain couples TRBV5-6 to TRBJ2-6; maybe TRBD2 (6 bases). Between the trimmed V and J ends, which lost 3 bases and 0 bases, there was a span of 10 bases. This CDR3 region has 16 residues. CDR1 is SGHDT, CDR2 YYEEEE, per germline. Written as DNA, the CDR3 is TGTGCCAGCAGCTGGGGACTCAGCTCTGGGGCCAACGTCCTGACTTTC. This sequence encodes CASSWGLSSGANVLTF.

This clonotype was recorded at least ten times. V and J are TRBV5-6 and TRBJ2-7; D unclear. The V and J ends lost 4 bases and 3 bases respectively, with 11 bases between them. Germline-derived CDR1 and CDR2 are SGHDT and YYEEEE. The CDR3 has 13 residues. The CDR3 nucleotides read TGTGCCAGCAGCCCGACGGGCAGCTACGAGCAGTACTTC. Residues: CASSPTGSYEQYF. The variable domain in full, with the rest retrieved from reference TRBV5-6 and TRBJ2-7, is DAGVTQSPTHLIKTRGQQVTLRCSPKSGHDTVSWYQQALGQGPQFIFQYYEEEERQRGNFPDRFSGHQFPNYSSELNVNALLLGDSALYLCASSPTGSYEQYFGPGTRLTVT.

The chain links TRBV12-3 or TRBV12-4 to TRBJ2-7; D possibly matches TRBD1 or TRBD2 (6 bases each). The germline V and J ends were trimmed by 1 base and 6 bases, with 10 bases remaining between them. CDR3 size: 13 residues. The CDR3 region has the DNA TGTGCCAGCAGTTTAGGAGGGGGAGGCGAGCAGTACTTC. It is translated as CASSLGGGGEQYF.

V gene TRBV28 combines with J gene TRBJ2-3, with D perhaps given as TRBD1 or TRBD2 (6 bases each). CDR3 length: 15 residues. Trimming pared 3 bases from V and 2 bases from J, leaving 12 bases between. CDR1 and CDR2 (germline): MDHEN, SYDVKM. The CDR3: CASSFTGRSTDTQYF. CDR3 sequence (DNA): TGTGCCAGCAGTTTCACAGGGAGGTCCACAGATACGCAGTATTTT.

This clonotype was seen many times. This sequence joins TRBV20-1 and TRBJ2-2; the D is unclear. Germline assignment: CDR1 DFQATT and CDR2 SNEGSKA (reference sequence). V shed 1 base and J shed 7 bases, with 13 bases lying between them. The CDR3 is 14 amino acids. DNA for the CDR3: TGCAGTGCTAGAGTACCAGAGTCGGGCGGGGAGCTGTTTTTT. Translation: CSARVPESGGELFF.

V gene TRBV20-1 combines with J gene TRBJ2-3; D is undetermined. Germline assignment: CDR1 DFQATT and CDR2 SNEGSKA (reference sequence). This CDR3 spans 16 amino acids. With 3 bases removed from V and 1 base from J, the gap between germline ends came to 17 bases. The CDR3, as DNA: TGCAGTGCTAGGAACCGCGGAGCCACACGCACAGATACGCAGTATTTT. Protein sequence: CSARNRGATRTDTQYF.

The chain uses TRBV4-3 and TRBJ1-1; D not certain. The CDR3 runs 15 residues. The V gene lost 0 bases and the J gene lost 0 bases, with 8 bases spanning the gap. Germline CDR1 is LGHNA and CDR2 is YSLEER. CDR3 nucleotides: TGCGCCAGCAGCCAAGATCCAGGACTGAACACTGAAGCTTTCTTT. This gives the protein CASSQDPGLNTEAFF.

This clonotype appeared many times. V is TRBV12-3 or TRBV12-4 and J is TRBJ1-1; 7 bases are a match to TRBD1. The V segment lost 5 bases and the J segment 6 bases; nucleotides outside the gene matches: 12. This CDR3 spans 15 amino acids. As DNA, the CDR3 is TGTGCCAGCAGTCCAAGACAGGGAAGGGTAGCTGAAGCTTTCTTT. Translating it yields CASSPRQGRVAEAFF.

Note on this clonotype: A single base separates this from a much larger clone, so it may be a read error. The V call is TRBV6-5, the J call TRBJ2-3; TRBD2 matches 7 bases. CDR1 MNHEY and CDR2 SVGAGI come from the germline V gene. CDR3 length equals 17 residues. The CDR3 is CASSYELPGRGTDAQYF. The DNA for the CDR3 is TGTGCCAGCAGTTACGAACTGCCAGGGAGGGGCACAGATGCGCAGTATTTT.

This clonotype was picked up a small number of times. The chain has TRBV7-9 and TRBJ2-3; 9 nucleotides line up with TRBD1. Germline CDR1 reads SEHNR; CDR2 reads FQNEAQ (reference sequence). Trimming cost V 4 bases and J 3 bases; bases outside gene matches: 5. This CDR3 spans 15 amino acids. The CDR3 nucleotides read TGTGCCAGCAGCTCCCGGGACAGGGTAACAGATACGCAGTATTTT. This translates into CASSSRDRVTDTQYF. The full variable domain, rest sourced from reference TRBV7-9 and TRBJ2-3, is DTGVSQNPRHKITKRGQNVTFRCDPISEHNRLYWYRQTLGQGPEFLTYFQNEAQLEKSRLLSDRFSAERPKGSFSTLEIQRTEQGDSAMYLCASSSRDRVTDTQYFGPGTRLTVL.

The chain employs TRBV5-6 and TRBJ2-6; no clear D gene. Trimming took off 4 bases at V and 0 bases at J, with 11 bases between the two ends. The V gene's germline CDR1 is SGHDT and CDR2 YYEEEE. The CDR3 extends over 16 amino acids. The CDR3 region has the DNA TGTGCCAGCAGCCTAGAAGGACGCTCTGGGGCCAACGTCCTGACTTTC. It yields the protein CASSLEGRSGANVLTF.

This clonotype was seen a handful of times. The rearrangement links TRBV20-1 to TRBJ1-5; 8 bases are a match to TRBD1. The trim removed 6 bases at V and 3 bases at J, leaving 4 bases unmatched. This CDR3 has 13 residues. Germline V lookup: CDR1 DFQATT, CDR2 SNEGSKA (reference sequence). CDR3 amino acids: CSAPDRDNQPQHF. The CDR3 DNA follows: TGCAGTGCGCCGGACAGGGACAATCAGCCCCAGCATTTT.

This clonotype was observed a few times. V and J are TRBV9 and TRBJ2-5; D may match TRBD1 or TRBD2 (7 bases each). The CDR3 is made up of 15 amino acids. Germline CDR1 reads SGDLS; CDR2 reads YYNGEE. The V end was cut by 0 bases, the J end by 7 bases, with 16 bases between. CDR3 loop: CASSVESGRGGTQYF. DNA for the CDR3: TGTGCCAGCAGCGTAGAGTCAGGCAGGGGGGGGACCCAGTACTTC.

This chain connects TRBV7-9 to TRBJ2-1, with TRBD1 matching over 8 bases. Germline loops: CDR1 SEHNR, CDR2 FQNEAQ (reference sequence). The CDR3 has 14 residues. Trimming cost V 2 bases and J 7 bases; bases outside gene matches: 4. The CDR3 sequence is CASSLSDRANEQFF. CDR3 nucleotides: TGTGCCAGCAGCTTATCGGACAGGGCAAATGAGCAGTTCTTC. Full variable domain (remainder filled in from reference TRBV7-9 and TRBJ2-1): DTGVSQNPRHKITKRGQNVTFRCDPISEHNRLYWYRQTLGQGPEFLTYFQNEAQLEKSRLLSDRFSAERPKGSFSTLEIQRTEQGDSAMYLCASSLSDRANEQFFGPGTRLTVL.

The rearrangement uses TRBV3-1 and TRBJ2-7, with 12 bases matching TRBD2. Germline V gene sequence: CDR1 LGHDT, CDR2 YNNKEL (reference sequence). The junction had 4 bases not matched to a gene; V was cut back by 1 base and J by 0 bases. The CDR3 runs 17 residues. CDR3 in amino acids: CASSQGTSGASSYEQYF. The CDR3 region has the DNA TGTGCCAGCAGCCAAGGGACTAGCGGGGCAAGCTCCTACGAGCAGTACTTC.

Of note for this clonotype: A read error is possible here, since a much larger clone lies one base away. The V and J genes are TRBV20-1 and TRBJ2-3; the match to TRBD2 covers 10 bases. This CDR3 spans 16 amino acids. The germline V gene has CDR1 DFQATT and CDR2 SNEGSKA (reference sequence). This CDR3 reads CCARDTLAGVGDTQYF. CDR3 nucleotide sequence: TGCTGTGCTAGAGATACCCTAGCGGGAGTGGGAGATACGCAGTATTTT.

The rearrangement links TRBV7-2 to TRBJ2-7; D possibly corresponds to TRBD2 (5 bases). Germline V gene lookup returns CDR1 SGHTA and CDR2 FQGNSA. Trimming shortened V by 2 bases and J by 2 bases, and 10 bases separated the two germline ends. This CDR3 has 14 amino acids. DNA of the CDR3: TGTGCCAGCAGCTTATTAGGGAGAGCCTACGAGCAGTACTTC. This translates into CASSLLGRAYEQYF. The variable domain in full, completed from reference TRBV7-2 and TRBJ2-7, reads GAGVSQSPSNKVTEKGKDVELRCDPISGHTALYWYRQSLGQGLEFLIYFQGNSAPDKSGLPSDRFSAERTGGSVSTLTIQRTQQEDSAVYLCASSLLGRAYEQYFGPGTRLTVT.